Listed below are T cell receptor beta chains from one sample, sequenced in a study of PD-1 blockade in classical Hodgkin lymphoma. TCRdb's copy holds only in-frame clones and misses some; the assay was immunoSEQ multiplex PCR. The table records just under 45,000 clones, roughly two thirds of them present only once. The material was peripheral blood mononuclear cells (PBMCs), obtained before the fourth cycle of nivolumab. These receptors all stem from a human donor with classical Hodgkin lymphoma. The CDR3 runs from the conserved cysteine through the conserved F or W. A D gene is named only where the DNA matches it firmly. Not all rows give a size; the values are once, few, many and, for expanded clones, a class.

length	size	V	J	D	DNA	CDR3
15	NA	TRBV18	TRBJ2-7	TRBD1	TGTGCCAGCTCACCCGGACAGGGGGCCCCCTACGCGCAGTACTTC	CASSPGQGAPYAQYF
14	NA	TRBV6-5	TRBJ1-1	TRBD1	TGTGCCAGCAGTTACCAGACAGGGGGCAGGGCAGCTTTCTTT	CASSYQTGGRAAFF
14	NA	TRBV28	TRBJ1-4	TRBD1	TGTGCCAGCGGAGCAGGGGGCGCTTTGGAAAAACTGTTTTTT	CASGAGGALEKLFF
15	NA	TRBV2	TRBJ2-2	TRBD2	TGTGCCAGCAGAATTAGCGGGGTCAGTACCGGGGAGCTGTTTTTT	CASRISGVSTGELFF
14	NA	TRBV5-6	TRBJ2-2	TRBD1	TGTGCCAGCAGCTTGGACAGGGGCACCGGGGAGCTGTTTTTT	CASSLDRGTGELFF
17	NA	TRBV4-1	TRBJ2-7	NA	TGCGCCAGCAGCCAAGATTCCAGGAGACCGAATACATACGAGCAGTACTTC	CASSQDSRRPNTYEQYF
14	NA	TRBV28	TRBJ1-1	NA	TGTGCCAGCAACCCTCGGACAGCGGGCACTGAAGCTTTCTTT	CASNPRTAGTEAFF
16	NA	TRBV2	TRBJ2-5	TRBD2	TGTGCCAGCAGTGGAGGGGTAGCGGGAGGCCAAGAGACCCAGTACTTC	CASSGGVAGGQETQYF
12	NA	TRBV6-6	TRBJ1-1	NA	TGTGCCAGCAGTTACCCCCCGCCTGAAGCTTTCTTT	CASSYPPPEAFF
14	few	TRBV2	TRBJ1-1	TRBD1	TGTGCCAGCAGATACAGGGGGCGTGGCACTGAAGCTTTCTTT	CASRYRGRGTEAFF
14	NA	TRBV30	TRBJ1-1	TRBD1	TGTGCCTGGAGTGCTTGGACAGGGGGCACTGAAGCTTTCTTT	CAWSAWTGGTEAFF
16	NA	TRBV25-1	TRBJ2-3	TRBD1	TGTGCCAGCAGTGGGGGACAGGGACCCATCACAGATACGCAGTATTTT	CASSGGQGPITDTQYF